This T cell receptor (beta chain) was observed in a study of T cells in tumors after PD-1 blockade (dated by TCRdb to the late 2010s). Concerning the study at large: Exclusion criteria were prior checkpoint blockade, use of systemic immunosuppressants, or recent radiotherapy or other anti-cancer therapy within 4 weeks. Treatment consisted of either cemiplimab 350 mg every 2 weeks or pembrolizumab 200 mg every 3 weeks. Ongoing daily vismodegib 150 mg was also given to a subset of patients during anti-PD-1 treatment. On average, peripheral blood samples yielded under 45,000 unique clonotypes and 110,000 or so TCR templates (range roughly 24,679-257,772). Paired single-cell RNA and TCR sequencing was performed on site-matched tumors from BCC or SCC patients before and after anti-PD-1 therapy. Bulk TCR sequencing was performed on 10 to 11 peripheral blood samples from roughly five patients to compare blood and tumor clonotypes. RECIST version 1.1 was used to assess clinical response. Summary of the overall study and its limitations: Where the novel T cell clones came from was not determined, and possible sources could include lymphoid organs or rare unexpanded clones inside the tumor or in the tumor periphery. About two fifths of the TCR clonotypes from tumors also showed up in blood, and some novel exhausted tumor clones were present in pre-treatment blood, which suggests peripheral recruitment.

The immunoSEQ platform was used to carry out deep TCRbeta sequencing. The source study handled its data this way. For further analysis, only productive rearrangements were exported from the immunoSEQ Analyzer. T cell phenotypes were assigned to bulk TCRbeta clonotypes by matching the clonotypes to single-cell RNA+TCR-seq clones that had the same TCRbeta sequence. Clone enrichment in tumor was calculated as tumor frequency divided by PBMC frequency from bulk TCR sequencing. TCRs were grouped by GLIPH into specificity groups, defined as clusters of distinct TCRs likely recognizing common antigens via shared CDR3 motifs. TCRdb retrieved this table from immuneACCESS and kept in-frame rearrangements only. Not all clones are present; in checked studies, unresolved V genes account for under half, and no reason is known for the remainder. The DNA was the basis for D and trimming; V, J and clone size are from that table. This sample has approximately 45,000 clones in its table, and more than 65% of those were observed once. The top ten clones comprise around 9.3% of the sample.

For bulk TCRbeta sequencing, genomic DNA was extracted from tumor biopsies or peripheral blood, and input amounts ranged from roughly 550 ng to 6,004 ng. Every patient had histologically proven advanced or metastatic basal or squamous cell carcinoma and was a poor candidate for surgical resection. The basal cell carcinoma cohort was made up of roughly 10 patients, and bulk tumor TCR sequencing was performed for 8 of these patients. This clone was detected only once. Its antigen specificity is not known. No base-level quality is on record; no much larger clone is a single base apart. This specimen consisted of PBMCs, obtained before anti-PD-1 therapy. This receptor was obtained from a human donor with advanced basal cell or squamous cell carcinoma (not recorded which).

The DNA sequence is TGTGCCAGCAGTTTATTAGCGGGAGTGGGAAATGAGCAGTTCTTC. It codes for CASSLLAGVGNEQFF. The rearranged segments are TRBV28 and TRBJ2-1; TRBD2 lines up with 9 middle nucleotides. The CDR3 contains 15 residues, cysteine and phenylalanine counted. Only CDR3 DNA remains: 45 bases, in frame from the first base. The germline V gene supplies CDR1 MDHEN and CDR2 SYDVKM. V is trimmed back by 1 base and J by 7 bases, and the junction contains 5 bases that no gene match accounts for.